This entry is about one T cell receptor (beta chain). The target antigen is unknown. Germline is not matched at one junction end, which may reflect a read error. This sample was included in a study of vaccination and CD4 T cells after COVID-19. Overall study: According to the study, participants were given two doses of BNT162b2 or mRNA-1273 vaccine.

Time point reported: late sampling 161 to 241 days after vaccination in three convalescent patients. CDR3 length equals 16 residues. Germline V gives CDR1 MDHEN, CDR2 SYDVKM. General observations from the study: Among those convalescent, a median around 87% of reactive clones emerged solely post-vaccination.

MiXCR, applied by TCRdb to the PCR reads, yields one record per CDR3 protein. The sample contains some 33,000 distinct CDR3 sequences, around 33% of which appear only once. The material was CD4+ T cells from blood, obtained about 7 months after SARS-CoV-2 vaccination. The V gene is TRBV28, the J gene TRBJ2-2, with D possibly being TRBD1 or TRBD2 (6 bases each). The source is a human donor who had recovered from COVID-19. The DNA for the CDR3 is TGTGCCAGCAGTTTACGGGGGCTAGCGAAGACCGGGGAGCTGTTTTTT. Translated: CASSLRGLAKTGELFF.